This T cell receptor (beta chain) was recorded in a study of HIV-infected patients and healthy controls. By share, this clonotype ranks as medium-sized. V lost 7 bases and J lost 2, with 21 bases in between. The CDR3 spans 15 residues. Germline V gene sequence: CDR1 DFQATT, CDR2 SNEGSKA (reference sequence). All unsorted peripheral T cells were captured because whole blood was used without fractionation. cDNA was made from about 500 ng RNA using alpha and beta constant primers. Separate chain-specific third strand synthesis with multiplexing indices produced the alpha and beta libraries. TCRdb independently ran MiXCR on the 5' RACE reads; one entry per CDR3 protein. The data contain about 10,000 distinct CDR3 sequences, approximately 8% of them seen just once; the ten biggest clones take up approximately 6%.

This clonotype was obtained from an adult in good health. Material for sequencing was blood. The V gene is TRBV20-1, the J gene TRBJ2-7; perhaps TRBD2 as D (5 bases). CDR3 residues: CSVAEGPSRPYEQYF. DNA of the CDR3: TGCAGTGTAGCCGAGGGCCCCTCCCGACCCTACGAGCAGTACTTC.